Sequencing of this TCR beta chain was carried out in a study of cytomegalovirus exposure and HLA in healthy donors. On the study more broadly: The platform used for the 120 validation repertoires matched that of the approximately 710 first-cohort repertoires, a later analysis reported. General study results and limits: TCR beta chains numbering approximately 150 were designated cytomegalovirus-associated. There were a few CMV-associated chains whose specificity for CMV antigens was confirmed in vitro. The tendency of first-cohort TCR clusters to co-occur in the roughly 130 validation repertoires was the finding of a later analysis.

Only in-frame clones appear in the TCRdb table, and some are missing; sequencing was by immunoSEQ multiplex PCR. The table records roughly 150,000 clones, about nine tenths of them present only once. A note on this clone: As yet, its antigen is unknown.

Germline V gives CDR1 SGHRS, CDR2 YFSETQ. The junction had 5 bases not matched to a gene; V was cut back by 0 bases and J by 7 bases. This CDR3 contains 16 residues. The chain recombines TRBV5-1 with TRBJ2-2; 11 nucleotides line up with TRBD1. Sequencing was carried out using PBMCs. This TCR was recovered from a man aged 18 to 29 in good health and CMV-seropositive. CDR3 protein: CASSLVGTGGFGELFF. DNA for the CDR3: TGCGCCAGCAGCTTGGTCGGGACAGGGGGTTTCGGGGAGCTGTTTTTT.